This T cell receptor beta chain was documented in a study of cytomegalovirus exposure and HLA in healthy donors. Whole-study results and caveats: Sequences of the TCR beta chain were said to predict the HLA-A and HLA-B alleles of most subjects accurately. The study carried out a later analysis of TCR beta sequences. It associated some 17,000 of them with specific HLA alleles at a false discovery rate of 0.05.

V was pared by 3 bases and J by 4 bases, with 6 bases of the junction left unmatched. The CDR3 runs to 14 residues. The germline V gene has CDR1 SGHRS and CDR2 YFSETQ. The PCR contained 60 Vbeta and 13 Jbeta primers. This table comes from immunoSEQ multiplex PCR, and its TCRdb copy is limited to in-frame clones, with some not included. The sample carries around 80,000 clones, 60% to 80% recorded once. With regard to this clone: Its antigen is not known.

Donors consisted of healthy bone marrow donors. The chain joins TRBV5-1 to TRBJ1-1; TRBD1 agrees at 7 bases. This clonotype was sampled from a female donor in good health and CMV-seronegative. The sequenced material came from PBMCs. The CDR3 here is CASSWRGQSTEAFF. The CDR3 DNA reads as TGCGCCAGCAGCTGGCGGGGACAGTCCACTGAAGCTTTCTTT.